The 17 T cell receptor beta chains given below trace back to one sample, sequenced in a study of T-cell memory formation after mild COVID-19. TCRdb analysed the 5' RACE reads with MiXCR anew, one entry per CDR3 protein. The table includes under 400,000 distinct CDR3 sequences, under 25% detected once. The material sequenced was PBMCs or a T cell subset sorted from them (not recorded which). The receptors were sampled from an adult woman who had mild COVID-19 (a few samples of this study predate the infection). Cell type and time point are not known.

In this sample, this clonotype turned up many times. The rearrangement uses TRBV5-5 and TRBJ2-5; TRBD2 aligns across 7 bases. Germline lookup yields CDR1 SGHKS and CDR2 YYEKEE (reference sequence). The trim removed 6 bases at V and 5 bases at J, leaving 7 bases unmatched. There are 13 residues in the CDR3. The CDR3 nucleotides are TGTGCCAGCACCCGAGGGCGGGAGGAGACCCAGTACTTC. Translating it yields CASTRGREETQYF.

This rearrangement joins TRBV9 to TRBJ2-7; possibly TRBD2 for D (6 bases). The germline V and J ends were trimmed by 4 bases and 6 bases, with 14 bases remaining between them. CDR1 and CDR2 from the germline V gene are SGDLS and YYNGEE. The CDR3 is 13 residues long. The CDR3 loop is CASSTRTGAEQYF. The CDR3 nucleotides are TGTGCCAGCAGCACTCGGACGGGAGCCGAGCAGTACTTC.

This clonotype was counted only a few times. The chain is built from TRBV5-1 and TRBJ1-2; D gene ambiguous. V lost 0 bases, J lost 8 bases, and 17 bases lay in between. This CDR3 has 15 residues. CDR1 and CDR2 from the germline V gene are SGHRS and YFSETQ. The CDR3 sequence is CASSLEAATKSGYTF. CDR3 nucleotides: TGCGCCAGCAGCTTGGAGGCAGCCACAAAATCGGGCTACACCTTC.

The chain recombines TRBV20-1 with TRBJ2-5; 8 bases line up with TRBD1. The CDR3 totals 13 residues. V shed 6 bases, J shed 5 bases, and the junction held 8 bases outside the gene matches. Germline V gene data show CDR1 as DFQATT and CDR2 as SNEGSKA (reference sequence). CDR3 bases: TGCAGTGCCGACAGGGGCAGGATGGAGACCCAGTACTTC. Translated, it gives CSADRGRMETQYF.

There are a few counts of this clonotype. The rearrangement links TRBV20-1 to TRBJ2-1; 8 positions match TRBD2. The V and J ends lost 3 bases and 5 bases, in that order; junction bases with no gene match: 6. CDR1 DFQATT and CDR2 SNEGSKA come from the germline V gene (reference sequence). The CDR3 length is 14 residues. The CDR3 region is CSARGLVDDNEQFF. The DNA of the CDR3 is TGCAGTGCTAGGGGACTAGTTGACGACAATGAGCAGTTCTTC.

This clonotype was picked up a small number of times. The chain couples TRBV12-3 or TRBV12-4 to TRBJ2-5, with a tentative D call TRBD2 (5 bases). Trimming removed 2 bases at V and 5 bases at J, with 18 bases between. The CDR3 loop spans 16 amino acids. The CDR3 sequence: CASSLKRPPVAETQYF. The CDR3 DNA reads TGTGCCAGCAGTTTAAAGCGGCCACCAGTCGCGGAGACCCAGTACTTC.

The gene calls are TRBV12-3 or TRBV12-4 and TRBJ2-3, with 13 bases identical to TRBD2. J was trimmed by 2 bases and V by 5 bases; bases with no gene match: 10. The CDR3 loop spans 18 amino acids. This chain's CDR3 is CASSRLAGGLTYTDTQYF. In DNA form, the CDR3 reads TGTGCCAGCAGTCGACTAGCGGGGGGCCTCACTTACACAGATACGCAGTATTTT.

The CDR3 is CASSRRGGRIGDSPLHF. CDR3 DNA sequence: TGCGCCAGCAGCCGCCGGGGAGGGCGGATAGGCGATTCACCCCTCCACTTT. This chain connects TRBV4-1 to TRBJ1-6; no firm D call. Trimming took off 4 bases at V and 8 bases at J, with 21 bases between the two ends. CDR3 length equals 17 residues. Germline lookup yields CDR1 MGHRA and CDR2 YSYEKL.

This clonotype has only a few counts. The chain carries TRBV12-3 or TRBV12-4 and TRBJ1-1, with D hard to call. V lost 5 bases to trimming and J lost 2 bases, with 9 bases between them. The CDR3 sequence is 13 residues long. The CDR3 loop is CASSPGINTEAFF. CDR3 DNA sequence: TGTGCCAGCAGTCCGGGAATAAACACTGAAGCTTTCTTT.

The V call is TRBV12-3 or TRBV12-4, the J call TRBJ2-3, with no clear D. V lost 6 bases and J 6 bases, leaving 10 bases between the germline ends. This CDR3 contains 12 residues. CDR3 nucleotides: TGTGCCAGCAGAAGCCTTGGGGATACGCAGTATTTT. Translating it yields CASRSLGDTQYF.

The V call is TRBV12-3 or TRBV12-4, the J call TRBJ2-3; weak D call: TRBD2 (5 bases). V was pared by 5 bases and J by 2 bases, with 14 bases between. CDR3 length equals 15 residues. CDR3 residues: CASSDIRGSTDTQYF. In DNA form, the CDR3 reads TGTGCCAGCAGTGACATCCGGGGTTCCACAGATACGCAGTATTTT.

This chain uses TRBV7-9 with TRBJ2-1; 10 bases are shared with TRBD2. The CDR3 is 16 amino acids. Germline V gene data show CDR1 as SEHNR and CDR2 as FQNEAQ (reference sequence). V trimming: 5 bases; J trimming: 4 bases; junction bases outside the gene matches: 8. The CDR3 DNA is TGTGCCAGCAGCCCTTGGATAGCGGGAGGTTACAATGAGCAGTTCTTC. Protein: CASSPWIAGGYNEQFF.

CDR3 DNA sequence: TGTGCCAGCAGCTCGGGACAGGGACAGTACTTC. It codes for CASSSGQGQYF. The J gene is TRBJ2-7, the V gene TRBV11-2; 9 bases agree with TRBD1. The CDR3 runs to 11 residues. Trimming cost V 4 bases and J 10 bases; bases outside gene matches: 2. The V gene's germline CDR1 is SGHAT and CDR2 FQNNGV.

V gene TRBV6-2 or TRBV6-3 combines with J gene TRBJ2-7; perhaps TRBD2 as D (5 bases). This CDR3 spans 14 amino acids. CDR1 is MNHEY and CDR2 is SVGEGT in the germline V gene. Trimming took 7 bases from V and 4 from J, leaving 17 bases between them. For the CDR3, the DNA is TGTGCCAGCACCTTACAGTACGGGGTGTACGAGCAGTACTTC. Translation: CASTLQYGVYEQYF.

This sequence joins TRBV6-6 and TRBJ1-1; D is perhaps TRBD1 (5 bases). CDR1 is MNHNY and CDR2 is SVGAGI in the germline V gene (reference sequence). The CDR3 extends over 12 amino acids. Trimming pared 9 bases from V and 4 bases from J, leaving 12 bases between. In nucleotides, the CDR3 is TGTGCCAGTTTGCGAGGGGCCACTGAAGCTTTCTTT. Translating it yields CASLRGATEAFF.

This clonotype was recorded at least ten times. V usage is TRBV4-2 and J usage is TRBJ2-2; D not resolved. The CDR3 is 13 amino acids. Looked up from germline, CDR1 is LGHNA and CDR2 is YNFKEQ. V lost 4 bases and J lost 2, with 5 bases in between. CDR3 amino acids: CASSLLNTGELFF. CDR3 bases: TGTGCCAGCAGCCTGTTAAACACCGGGGAGCTGTTTTTT.

The J gene is TRBJ2-6, the V gene TRBV7-9; 7 bases are a match to TRBD1. The V gene end was trimmed by 5 bases and the J gene end by 0 bases; junction bases not matched to a gene: 4. Germline assignment: CDR1 SEHNR and CDR2 FQNEAQ (reference sequence). This CDR3 has 16 amino acids. This chain's CDR3 is CASSRQGSSGANVLTF. DNA of the CDR3: TGTGCCAGCAGCAGACAGGGTAGCTCTGGGGCCAACGTCCTGACTTTC.